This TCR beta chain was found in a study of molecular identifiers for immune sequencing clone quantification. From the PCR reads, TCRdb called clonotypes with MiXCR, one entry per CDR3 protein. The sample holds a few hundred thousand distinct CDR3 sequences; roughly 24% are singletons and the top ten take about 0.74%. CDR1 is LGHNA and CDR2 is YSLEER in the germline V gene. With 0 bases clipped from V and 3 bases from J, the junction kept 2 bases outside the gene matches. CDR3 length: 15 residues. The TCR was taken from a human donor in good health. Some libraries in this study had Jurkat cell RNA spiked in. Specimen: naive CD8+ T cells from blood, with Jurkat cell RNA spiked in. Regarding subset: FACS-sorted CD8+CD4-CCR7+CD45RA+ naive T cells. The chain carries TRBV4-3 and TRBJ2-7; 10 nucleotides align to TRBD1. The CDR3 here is CASSQDRDRGYEQYF. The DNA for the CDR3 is TGCGCCAGCAGCCAAGACCGGGACAGGGGCTACGAGCAGTACTTC.